One and the same sample provided the 5 T cell receptor beta chains below, sequenced in a study of blood T cells in healthy people across ages. Using a J-beta primer mix together with a sample-barcoded 5' primer, a second PCR was run for about 6 to 11 cycles. Using its own MiXCR run on the 5' RACE reads, TCRdb lists one record per CDR3 protein. The table has about 680,000 distinct CDR3 sequences, around half seen once; the top ten hold about a third. Material for sequencing was blood. The source of these receptors is a woman aged 55-69 years in good health.

This clonotype has more than one count but fewer than ten. CDR3 DNA: TGTGCCAGCAGTTTCTGGAGCAGCTACGAGCAGTACTTC. As protein: CASSFWSSYEQYF. The chain has TRBV12-3 or TRBV12-4 and TRBJ2-7; D is unclear. The CDR3 consists of 13 residues. V lost 3 bases to trimming and J lost 3 bases, with 9 bases between them.

Remarks on this clonotype: One junction end does not reproduce the germline sequence, and a read error may be involved. The chain joins TRBV7-2 to TRBJ1-4; possibly TRBD1 for D (6 bases). The CDR3 runs to 14 residues. CDR1 SGHTA and CDR2 FQGNSA come from the germline V gene. CDR3 sequence (DNA): TGTGCCAGCATCTTAAGACAGGTGGATGAAAAACTGTTTTTT. Its translation: CASILRQVDEKLFF.

The chain recombines TRBV12-3 or TRBV12-4 with TRBJ2-5, with D possibly matching TRBD2 (6 bases). The ends were cut back, 6 bases at V and 5 bases at J, with 13 bases in the middle. This CDR3 is 13 amino acids long. For the CDR3, the DNA is TGTGCCAGCAGACTTGGGGGAGGTGAGACCCAGTACTTC. Its protein product is CASRLGGGETQYF.

The sample holds a few counts of this clonotype. The chain employs TRBV27 and TRBJ2-7; 7 bases are a match to TRBD2. Looked up from germline, CDR1 is MNHEY and CDR2 is SMNVEV (reference sequence). The CDR3 runs 15 residues. Losses at the gene ends were 4 bases for V and 2 bases for J; bases not matched to a gene: 8. The chain's CDR3 is CASSYGRAGPYEQYF. For the CDR3, the DNA is TGTGCCAGCAGTTACGGACGAGCGGGACCCTACGAGCAGTACTTC.

The table lists this clonotype with a few counts. The V gene is TRBV20-1, the J gene TRBJ2-2, with D hard to call. Germline lookup yields CDR1 DFQATT and CDR2 SNEGSKA (reference sequence). V dropped 3 bases and J dropped 4 bases, with 12 bases sitting between them. The CDR3 length is 14 residues. For the CDR3, the DNA is TGCAGTGCTAGTGGATTAAAGAGCACCGGGGAGCTGTTTTTT. Its translation is CSASGLKSTGELFF.